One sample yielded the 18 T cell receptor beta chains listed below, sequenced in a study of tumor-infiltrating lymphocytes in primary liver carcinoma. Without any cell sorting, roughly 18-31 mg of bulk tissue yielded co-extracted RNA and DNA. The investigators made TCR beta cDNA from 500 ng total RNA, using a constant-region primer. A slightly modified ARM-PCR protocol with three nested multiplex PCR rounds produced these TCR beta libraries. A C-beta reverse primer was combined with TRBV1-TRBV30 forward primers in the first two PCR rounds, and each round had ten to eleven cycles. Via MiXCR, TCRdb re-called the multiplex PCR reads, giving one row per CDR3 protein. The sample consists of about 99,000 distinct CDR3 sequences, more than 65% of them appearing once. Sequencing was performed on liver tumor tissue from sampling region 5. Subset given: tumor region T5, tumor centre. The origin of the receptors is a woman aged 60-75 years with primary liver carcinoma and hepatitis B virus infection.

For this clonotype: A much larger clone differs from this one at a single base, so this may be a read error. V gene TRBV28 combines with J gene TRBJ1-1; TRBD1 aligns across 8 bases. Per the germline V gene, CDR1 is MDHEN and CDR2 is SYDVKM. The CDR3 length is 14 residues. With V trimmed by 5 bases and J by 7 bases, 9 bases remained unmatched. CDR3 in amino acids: CASSHYQGACEAFF. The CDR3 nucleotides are TGTGCCAGCAGTCACTACCAGGGGGCCTGTGAAGCTTTCTTT.

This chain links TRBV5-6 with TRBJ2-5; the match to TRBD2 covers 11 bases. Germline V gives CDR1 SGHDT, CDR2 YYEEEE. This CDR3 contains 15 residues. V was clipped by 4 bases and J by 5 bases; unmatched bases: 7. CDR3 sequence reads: CASSDTSGSTETQYF. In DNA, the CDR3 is TGTGCCAGCAGCGACACTAGCGGGAGCACTGAGACCCAGTACTTC. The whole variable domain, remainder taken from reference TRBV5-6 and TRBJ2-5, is DAGVTQSPTHLIKTRGQQVTLRCSPKSGHDTVSWYQQALGQGPQFIFQYYEEEERQRGNFPDRFSGHQFPNYSSELNVNALLLGDSALYLCASSDTSGSTETQYFGPGTRLLVL.

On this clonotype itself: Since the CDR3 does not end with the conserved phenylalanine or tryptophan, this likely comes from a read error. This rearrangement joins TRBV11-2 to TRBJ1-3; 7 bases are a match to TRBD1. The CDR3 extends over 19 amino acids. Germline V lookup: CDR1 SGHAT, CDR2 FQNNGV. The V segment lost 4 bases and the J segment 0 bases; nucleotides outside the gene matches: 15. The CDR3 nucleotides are TGTGCCAGCAGCTCACGCCCGGACAGGAGAGCGTACTCTGGAAACACCATATATTCC. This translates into CASSSRPDRRAYSGNTIYS.

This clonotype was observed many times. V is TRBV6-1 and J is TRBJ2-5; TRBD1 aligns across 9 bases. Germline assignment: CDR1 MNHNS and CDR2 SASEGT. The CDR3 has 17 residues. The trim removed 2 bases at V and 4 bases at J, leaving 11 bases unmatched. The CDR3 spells CASSELTGTGRSETQYF. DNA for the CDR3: TGTGCCAGCAGTGAACTTACCGGGACAGGGAGGTCAGAGACCCAGTACTTC.

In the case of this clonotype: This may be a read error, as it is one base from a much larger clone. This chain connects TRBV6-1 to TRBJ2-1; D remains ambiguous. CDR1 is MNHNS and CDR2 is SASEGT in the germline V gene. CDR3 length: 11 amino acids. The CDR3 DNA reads TGTGCCAGCAATGAATGGGGTGAGCAGTTCTTC. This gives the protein CASNEWGEQFF.

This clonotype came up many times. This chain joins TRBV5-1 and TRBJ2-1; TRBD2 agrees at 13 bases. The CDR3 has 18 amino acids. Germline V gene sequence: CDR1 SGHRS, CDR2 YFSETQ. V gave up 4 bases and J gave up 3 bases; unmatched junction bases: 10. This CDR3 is CASSPEGLAGNFYNEQFF. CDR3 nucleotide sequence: TGCGCCAGCAGCCCGGAGGGACTAGCGGGAAACTTCTACAATGAGCAGTTCTTC.

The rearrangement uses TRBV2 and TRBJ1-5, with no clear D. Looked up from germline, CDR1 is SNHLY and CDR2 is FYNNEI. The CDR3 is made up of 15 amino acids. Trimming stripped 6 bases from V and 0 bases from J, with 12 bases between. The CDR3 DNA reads TGTGCCAGCAGAAACGGTGGGATTAGCAATCAGCCCCAGCATTTT. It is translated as CASRNGGISNQPQHF.

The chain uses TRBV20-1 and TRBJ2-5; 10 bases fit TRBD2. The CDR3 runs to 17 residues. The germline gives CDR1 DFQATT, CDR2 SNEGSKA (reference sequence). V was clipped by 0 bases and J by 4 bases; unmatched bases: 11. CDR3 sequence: CSARDGTSVSIVETQYF. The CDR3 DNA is TGCAGTGCTAGAGACGGGACTAGCGTGAGTATCGTAGAGACCCAGTACTTC.

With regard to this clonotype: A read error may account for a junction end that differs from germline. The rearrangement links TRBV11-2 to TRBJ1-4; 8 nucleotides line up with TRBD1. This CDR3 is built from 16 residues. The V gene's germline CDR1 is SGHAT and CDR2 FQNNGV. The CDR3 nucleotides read TGTGCCGGCAACTTAGCCCCTACAGGGGGAAGTGAAAAAGTGTTTTTT. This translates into CAGNLAPTGGSEKVFF. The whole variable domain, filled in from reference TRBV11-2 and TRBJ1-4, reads EAGVAQSPRYKIIEKRQSVAFWCNPISGHATLYWYQQILGQGPKLLIQFQNNGVVDDSQLPKDRFSAERLKGVDSTLKIQPAKLEDSAVYLCAGNLAPTGGSEKVFFGSGTQLSVL.

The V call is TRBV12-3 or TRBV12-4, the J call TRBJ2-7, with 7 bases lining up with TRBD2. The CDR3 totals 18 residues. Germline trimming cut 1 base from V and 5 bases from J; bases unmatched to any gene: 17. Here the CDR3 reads CASSLGGDWAGVSNEQYF. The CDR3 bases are TGTGCCAGCAGTTTAGGAGGTGACTGGGCGGGGGTGTCCAACGAGCAGTACTTC.

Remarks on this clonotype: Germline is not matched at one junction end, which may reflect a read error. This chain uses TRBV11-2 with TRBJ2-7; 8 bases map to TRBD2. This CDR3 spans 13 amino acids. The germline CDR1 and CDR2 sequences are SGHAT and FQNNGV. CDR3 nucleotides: TGTGCCAGCAGTTTTCAGCCCGGGGGGGTGCAGCACTTC. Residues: CASSFQPGGVQHF.

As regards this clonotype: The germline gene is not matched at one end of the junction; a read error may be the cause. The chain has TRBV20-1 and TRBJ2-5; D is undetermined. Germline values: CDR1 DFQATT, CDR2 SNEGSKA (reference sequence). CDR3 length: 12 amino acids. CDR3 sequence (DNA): TGCAGTGGGGTGGCGAACCAGGAGACCCAGTACTTC. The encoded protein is CSGVANQETQYF.

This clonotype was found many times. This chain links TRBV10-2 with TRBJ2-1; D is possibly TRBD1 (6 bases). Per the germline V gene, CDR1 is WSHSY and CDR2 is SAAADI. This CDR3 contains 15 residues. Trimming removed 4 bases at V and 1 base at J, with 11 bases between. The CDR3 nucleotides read TGCGCCAGCAGTGGAGGGACACTATCCTACAATGAGCAGTTCTTC. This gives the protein CASSGGTLSYNEQFF.

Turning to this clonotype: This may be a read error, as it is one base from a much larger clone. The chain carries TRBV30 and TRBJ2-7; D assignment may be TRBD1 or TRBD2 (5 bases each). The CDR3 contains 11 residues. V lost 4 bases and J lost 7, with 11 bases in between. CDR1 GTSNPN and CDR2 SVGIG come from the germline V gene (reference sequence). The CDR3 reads CAWTWGSEQYF. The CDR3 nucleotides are TGTGCCTGGACGTGGGGGTCAGAGCAGTACTTC.

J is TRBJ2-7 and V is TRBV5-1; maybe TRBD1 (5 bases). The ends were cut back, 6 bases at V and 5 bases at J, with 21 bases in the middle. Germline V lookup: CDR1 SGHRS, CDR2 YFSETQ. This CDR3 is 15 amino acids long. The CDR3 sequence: CASNFLGASGNEQYF. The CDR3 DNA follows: TGCGCCAGCAACTTCCTTGGGGCGTCGGGTAACGAGCAGTACTTC.

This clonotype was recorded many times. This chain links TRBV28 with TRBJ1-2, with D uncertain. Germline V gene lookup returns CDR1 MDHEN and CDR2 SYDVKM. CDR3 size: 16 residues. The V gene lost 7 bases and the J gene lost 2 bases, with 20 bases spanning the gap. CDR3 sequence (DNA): TGTGCCAGCACCCCTAGACCACAAAACCCGAACTATGGCTACACCTTC. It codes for CASTPRPQNPNYGYTF.

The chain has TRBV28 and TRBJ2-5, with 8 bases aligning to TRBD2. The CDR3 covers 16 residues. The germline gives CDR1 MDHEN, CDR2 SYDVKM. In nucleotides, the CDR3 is TGTGGCTTAGGGCTAGCGGGTAAAATACCCCAGGAGACCCAGTACTTC. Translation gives CGLGLAGKIPQETQYF.

CDR3 sequence (DNA): TGTGCCGGCTGGAGGACAGCCCGCATTGGAAACACCATATATTTT. It translates to CAGWRTARIGNTIYF. The J gene is TRBJ1-3, the V gene TRBV28, with D tentatively TRBD1 (6 bases). Trimming took off 11 bases at V and 3 bases at J, with 20 bases between the two ends. Germline CDR1 reads MDHEN; CDR2 reads SYDVKM. The CDR3 covers 15 residues.